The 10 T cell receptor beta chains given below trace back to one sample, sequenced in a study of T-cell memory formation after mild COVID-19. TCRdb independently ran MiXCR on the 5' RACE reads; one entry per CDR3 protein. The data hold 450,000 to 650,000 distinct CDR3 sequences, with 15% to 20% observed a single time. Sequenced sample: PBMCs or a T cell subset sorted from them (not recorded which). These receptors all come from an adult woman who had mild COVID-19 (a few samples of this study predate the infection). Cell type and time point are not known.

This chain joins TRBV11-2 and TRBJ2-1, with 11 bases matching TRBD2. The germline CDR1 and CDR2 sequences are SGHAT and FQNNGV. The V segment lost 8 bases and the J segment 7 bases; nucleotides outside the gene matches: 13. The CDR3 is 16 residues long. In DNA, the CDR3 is TGTGCCAGCCGAATAGCGGGAGGGCCGGGATGGAATGAGCAGTTCTTC. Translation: CASRIAGGPGWNEQFF.

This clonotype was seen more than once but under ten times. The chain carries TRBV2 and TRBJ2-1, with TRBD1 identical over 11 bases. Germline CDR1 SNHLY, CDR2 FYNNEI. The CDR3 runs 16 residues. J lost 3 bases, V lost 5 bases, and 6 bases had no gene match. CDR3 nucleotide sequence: TGTGCCAGCAGTAACCCGGGACAGGGGGACTACAATGAGCAGTTCTTC. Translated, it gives CASSNPGQGDYNEQFF.

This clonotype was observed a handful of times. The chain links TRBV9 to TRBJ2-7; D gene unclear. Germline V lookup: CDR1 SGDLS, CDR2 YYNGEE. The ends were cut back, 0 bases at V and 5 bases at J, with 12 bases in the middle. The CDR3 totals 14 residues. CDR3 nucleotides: TGTGCCAGCAGCGTAGATGGGTGGGCGGACGAGCAGTACTTC. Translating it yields CASSVDGWADEQYF.

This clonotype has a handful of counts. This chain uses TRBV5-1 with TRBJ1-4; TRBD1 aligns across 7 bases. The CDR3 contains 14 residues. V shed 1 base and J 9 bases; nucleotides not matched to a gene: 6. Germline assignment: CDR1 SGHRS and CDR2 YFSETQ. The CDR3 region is CASSLRQGGKKLFF. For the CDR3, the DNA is TGCGCCAGCAGCTTGAGACAGGGAGGGAAAAAACTGTTTTTT.

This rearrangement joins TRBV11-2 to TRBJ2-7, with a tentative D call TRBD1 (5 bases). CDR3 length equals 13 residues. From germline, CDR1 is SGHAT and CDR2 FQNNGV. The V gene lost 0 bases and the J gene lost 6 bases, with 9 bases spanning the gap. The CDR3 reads CASSLEGAREQYF. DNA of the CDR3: TGTGCCAGCAGCTTAGAAGGGGCTCGCGAGCAGTACTTC. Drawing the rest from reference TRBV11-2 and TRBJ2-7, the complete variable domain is EAGVAQSPRYKIIEKRQSVAFWCNPISGHATLYWYQQILGQGPKLLIQFQNNGVVDDSQLPKDRFSAERLKGVDSTLKIQPAKLEDSAVYLCASSLEGAREQYFGPGTRLTVT.

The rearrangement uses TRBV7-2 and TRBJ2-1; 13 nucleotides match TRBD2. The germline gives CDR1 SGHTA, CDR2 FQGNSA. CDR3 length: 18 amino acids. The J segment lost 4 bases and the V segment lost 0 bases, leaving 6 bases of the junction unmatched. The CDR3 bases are TGTGCCAGCAGCTTAGCCTTGGGACTAGCGGGAAGTTACAATGAGCAGTTCTTC. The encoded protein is CASSLALGLAGSYNEQFF. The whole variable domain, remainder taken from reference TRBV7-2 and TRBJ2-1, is GAGVSQSPSNKVTEKGKDVELRCDPISGHTALYWYRQSLGQGLEFLIYFQGNSAPDKSGLPSDRFSAERTGGSVSTLTIQRTQQEDSAVYLCASSLALGLAGSYNEQFFGPGTRLTVL.

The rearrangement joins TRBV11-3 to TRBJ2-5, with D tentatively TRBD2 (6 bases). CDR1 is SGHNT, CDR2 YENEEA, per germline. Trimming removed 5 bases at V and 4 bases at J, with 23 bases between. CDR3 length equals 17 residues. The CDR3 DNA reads TGTGCCAGCAGCCTTAACCTTATTGGCGGGGCTCGAGAGACCCAGTACTTC. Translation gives CASSLNLIGGARETQYF.

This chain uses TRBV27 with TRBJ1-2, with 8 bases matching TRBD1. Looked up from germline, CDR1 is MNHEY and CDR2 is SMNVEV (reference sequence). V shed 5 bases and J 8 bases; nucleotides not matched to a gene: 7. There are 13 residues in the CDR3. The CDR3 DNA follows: TGTGCCAGCAGTCCCCGGACAGGGACCGGCTACACCTTC. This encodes CASSPRTGTGYTF.

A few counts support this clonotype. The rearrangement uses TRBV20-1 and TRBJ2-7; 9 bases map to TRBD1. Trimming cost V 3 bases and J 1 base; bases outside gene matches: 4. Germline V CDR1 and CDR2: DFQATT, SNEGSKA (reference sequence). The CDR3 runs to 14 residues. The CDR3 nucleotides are TGCAGTGCTAGTCGACAGGGGGGATCCTACGAGCAGTACTTC. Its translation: CSASRQGGSYEQYF.

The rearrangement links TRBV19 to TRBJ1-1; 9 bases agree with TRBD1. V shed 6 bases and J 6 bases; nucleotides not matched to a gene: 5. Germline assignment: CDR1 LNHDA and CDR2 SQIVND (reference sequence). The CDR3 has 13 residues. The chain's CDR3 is CASRDRGSAEAFF. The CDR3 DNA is TGTGCCAGTAGGGACAGGGGTAGCGCTGAAGCTTTCTTT.